These 27 T cell receptor beta chains were all obtained from the same sample, sequenced in a study of Graves' ophthalmopathy and Graves' hyperthyroidism. Amplification of the TCR beta CDR3 regions used RNA transcripts (as template). HTBI-primed first-round RT-PCR preceded second-round multiplex PCR. TCRdb recomputed calls from the multiplex PCR reads with MiXCR, one row per CDR3 protein. This sample yields approximately 210,000 distinct CDR3 sequences, of which just under 30% are seen a single time; 9.1% belongs to the top ten. Material for sequencing was peripheral blood. Receptors originate from a man aged 50 to 59 with Graves' ophthalmopathy.

A few counts support this clonotype. This may be a read error, as it is one base from a much larger clone. This sequence joins TRBV12-3 or TRBV12-4 and TRBJ2-7; 7 nucleotides match TRBD2. The CDR3 has 14 amino acids. The CDR3 loop reads CASSPGGRVHDQYF. The CDR3 bases are TGTGCCAGCAGCCCTGGGGGGAGGGTACACGATCAGTACTTC.

At least ten counts were recorded for this clonotype. V gene TRBV11-3 combines with J gene TRBJ1-1; D may be TRBD1 (5 bases). CDR3 length: 16 residues. V lost 1 base, J lost 4 bases, and 16 bases lay in between. Germline V CDR1 and CDR2: SGHNT, YENEEA. CDR3 nucleotides: TGTGCCAGCAGCTTAGGTAGTCGGGGGTTGAGCACTGAAGCTTTCTTT. It is translated as CASSLGSRGLSTEAFF. The complete variable domain, with remaining parts taken from reference TRBV11-3 and TRBJ1-1, reads EAGVVQSPRYKIIEKKQPVAFWCNPISGHNTLYWYLQNLGQGPELLIRYENEEAVDDSQLPKDRFSAERLKGVDSTLKIQPAELGDSAVYLCASSLGSRGLSTEAFFGQGTRLTVV.

This clonotype was counted many times. The chain links TRBV7-2 to TRBJ2-7; TRBD2 matches 10 bases. The length of the CDR3 is 16 residues. V shed 5 bases, J shed 2 bases, and the junction held 9 bases outside the gene matches. Germline V gene lookup returns CDR1 SGHTA and CDR2 FQGNSA. The CDR3 spells CASSDSGRKLPYEQYF. CDR3 nucleotides: TGTGCCAGCAGCGATAGCGGGAGGAAACTCCCCTACGAGCAGTACTTC.

The chain employs TRBV27 and TRBJ2-5, with 7 bases that match TRBD1. V was pared by 6 bases and J by 0 bases, with 7 bases of the junction left unmatched. CDR3 length equals 15 residues. The V gene's germline CDR1 is MNHEY and CDR2 SMNVEV (reference sequence). The CDR3 nucleotides are TGTGCCAGCAGCCCACAGGGGCCGTACCAAGAGACCCAGTACTTC. This codes for CASSPQGPYQETQYF.

The CDR3: CASSPRDGEKTSLRNTEAFF. The CDR3 DNA follows: TGTGCCAGCAGTCCCCGGGACGGAGAAAAAACCAGCCTCAGGAACACTGAAGCTTTCTTT. This chain uses TRBV6-2 or TRBV6-3 with TRBJ1-1, with D perhaps matching TRBD1 (5 bases). This CDR3 comprises 20 residues. Between the trimmed V and J ends, which lost 5 bases and 1 base, there was a span of 29 bases. Germline lookup yields CDR1 MNHEY and CDR2 SVGEGT.

At least ten counts were recorded for this clonotype. The chain links TRBV6-5 to TRBJ2-7; TRBD1 matches 8 bases. Germline assignment: CDR1 MNHEY and CDR2 SVGAGI. The CDR3 covers 15 residues. Losses at the gene ends were 0 bases for V and 2 bases for J; bases not matched to a gene: 3. CDR3 nucleotide sequence: TGTGCCAGCAGTTACTCCCAGGGGGCTCCCTACGAGCAGTACTTC. It yields the protein CASSYSQGAPYEQYF.

This clonotype was counted ten times or more. This chain uses TRBV29-1 with TRBJ2-2; D is unresolved. V lost 6 bases, J lost 7 bases, and 15 bases lay in between. The germline V gene encodes CDR1 SQVTM and CDR2 ANQGSEA. The CDR3 sequence is 13 residues long. CDR3 nucleotides: TGCAGCGTCCGTCCCCGGGCAAACGGGGAGCTGTTTTTT. This codes for CSVRPRANGELFF.

This clonotype was seen ten or more times. This chain uses TRBV18 with TRBJ2-5, with no clear D. Germline-derived CDR1 and CDR2 are KGHSH and LQKENI. V was shortened by 0 bases and J by 3 bases, with 8 bases between the two germline ends. The CDR3 loop spans 14 amino acids. The CDR3 here is CASSPPTSKETQYF. The CDR3 bases are TGTGCCAGCTCACCACCGACGTCCAAAGAGACCCAGTACTTC. Full variable domain (outside the CDR3, taken from reference TRBV18 and TRBJ2-5): NAGVMQNPRHLVRRRGQEARLRCSPMKGHSHVYWYRQLPEEGLKFMVYLQKENIIDESGMPKERFSAEFPKEGPSILRIQQVVRGDSAAYFCASSPPTSKETQYFGPGTRLLVL.

The chain couples TRBV6-2 or TRBV6-3 to TRBJ2-7; no clear D gene. With 8 bases removed from V and 6 bases from J, the gap between germline ends came to 11 bases. This CDR3 has 11 amino acids. Germline V gene lookup returns CDR1 MNHEY and CDR2 SVGEGT. CDR3 sequence (DNA): TGTGCCAGCTGCGATGAGGTCGAGCAGTACTTC. Protein: CASCDEVEQYF.

The table lists this clonotype with many counts. This chain connects TRBV28 to TRBJ2-2; no clear D. Trimming stripped 5 bases from V and 2 bases from J, with 9 bases between. CDR1 is MDHEN, CDR2 SYDVKM, per germline. The CDR3 length is 14 residues. The CDR3 here is CASSARINTGELFF. Written as DNA, the CDR3 is TGTGCCAGCAGTGCGCGCATCAACACCGGGGAGCTGTTTTTT.

This clonotype was picked up many times. The J gene is TRBJ1-6, the V gene TRBV12-5; D is uncertain. V lost 1 base, J lost 8 bases, and 9 bases lay in between. CDR3 length: 14 residues. Germline values: CDR1 LGHNT, CDR2 FRNRAP. The CDR3 loop is CASGLGVGDSPLHF. For the CDR3, the DNA is TGTGCTAGTGGTTTGGGTGTCGGCGATTCACCCCTCCACTTT.

The genes are TRBV12-3 or TRBV12-4 and TRBJ2-5; D gene ambiguous. V was clipped by 5 bases and J by 4 bases, with 17 bases between them. The CDR3 loop spans 15 amino acids. DNA for the CDR3: TGTGCCAGCAGTGATAGGGCCGGTTATCGAGAGACCCAGTACTTC. The encoded protein is CASSDRAGYRETQYF.

This clonotype was detected many times. J is TRBJ1-6 and V is TRBV20-1; weak D call: TRBD1 (5 bases). CDR1 and CDR2 from the germline V gene are DFQATT and SNEGSKA (reference sequence). This CDR3 contains 15 residues. V was trimmed by 1 base and J by 5 bases, leaving 12 bases between them. The CDR3 sequence: CSARARDIDNSPLHF. CDR3 sequence (DNA): TGCAGTGCTAGAGCCAGGGATATCGATAATTCACCCCTCCACTTT.

This clonotype was found many times. The rearrangement links TRBV6-2 or TRBV6-3 to TRBJ2-6; the D gene is possibly TRBD2 (5 bases). Germline V gene data show CDR1 as MNHEY and CDR2 as SVGEGT. Trimming shortened V by 0 bases and J by 2 bases, and 8 bases separated the two germline ends. This CDR3 spans 16 amino acids. The CDR3 reads CASSYSGEAGANVLTF. DNA for the CDR3: TGTGCCAGCAGTTACTCGGGAGAAGCTGGGGCCAACGTCCTGACTTTC.

J is TRBJ2-7 and V is TRBV6-1, with D unclear. The CDR3 runs to 13 residues. The germline CDR1 and CDR2 sequences are MNHNS and SASEGT. Trimming pared 5 bases from V and 1 base from J, leaving 9 bases between. In nucleotides, the CDR3 is TGTGCCAGCAGTACACCATCTTCCTACGAGCAGTACTTC. Amino acid sequence: CASSTPSSYEQYF.

This clonotype has only one observation. V and J are TRBV6-5 and TRBJ2-7; no firm D call. Trimming pared 3 bases from V and 3 bases from J, leaving 9 bases between. There are 13 residues in the CDR3. Germline CDR1 reads MNHEY; CDR2 reads SVGAGI. CDR3 region: CASSYGENYEQYF. In DNA, the CDR3 is TGTGCCAGCAGTTATGGCGAAAACTACGAGCAGTACTTC.

This clonotype has just one count. The chain has TRBV6-2 or TRBV6-3 and TRBJ2-7, with 8 bases that match TRBD2. The V and J ends lost 5 bases and 3 bases, in that order; junction bases with no gene match: 12. The CDR3 totals 16 residues. Germline-derived CDR1 and CDR2 are MNHEY and SVGEGT. CDR3 bases: TGTGCCAGCAGTAGGACGCACCCGGGACTAGACTACGAGCAGTACTTC. Protein sequence: CASSRTHPGLDYEQYF.

This clonotype showed up many times. V and J are TRBV6-2 or TRBV6-3 and TRBJ2-2, with 12 bases that match TRBD2. CDR3 length: 16 amino acids. CDR1 MNHEY and CDR2 SVGEGT come from the germline V gene. V dropped 5 bases and J dropped 8; count of bases not matched to a gene: 9. For the CDR3, the DNA is TGTGCCAGCAGTCCCCCGACTAGCGGGAGTGCAGGGGAGCTGTTTTTT. Translating it yields CASSPPTSGSAGELFF.

This clonotype has a count of ten or more. The chain carries TRBV6-2 or TRBV6-3 and TRBJ2-2; 12 nucleotides agree with TRBD1. After removal of 4 bases from V and 7 bases from J, the junction contained 4 bases not matched to a gene. Germline values: CDR1 MNHEY, CDR2 SVGEGT. The CDR3 contains 15 residues. CDR3 protein: CASSWGTGGIGELFF. In DNA form, the CDR3 reads TGTGCCAGCAGTTGGGGGACAGGGGGCATCGGGGAGCTGTTTTTT.

This clonotype appeared many times. This chain connects TRBV11-2 to TRBJ2-7; 8 bases line up with TRBD2. The trim removed 5 bases at V and 1 base at J, leaving 13 bases unmatched. In germline, CDR1 is SGHAT, CDR2 FQNNGV. The CDR3 runs 17 residues. The CDR3 region is CASSPGLALYRSYEQYF. The CDR3 DNA reads TGTGCCAGCAGCCCAGGACTAGCTTTATATAGGTCCTACGAGCAGTACTTC.

This clonotype was recorded a few times. The V gene is TRBV6-1, the J gene TRBJ1-1; TRBD1 matches at 10 bases. The V and J ends lost 5 bases and 4 bases, in that order; junction bases with no gene match: 4. The germline V gene encodes CDR1 MNHNS and CDR2 SASEGT. The CDR3 extends over 14 amino acids. CDR3 sequence (DNA): TGTGCCAGCAGTAAAAGGGACAGGGGCACTGAAGCTTTCTTT. Protein: CASSKRDRGTEAFF.

The chain carries TRBV30 and TRBJ1-2; D is ambiguous. This CDR3 is built from 13 residues. Per the germline V gene, CDR1 is GTSNPN and CDR2 is SVGIG (reference sequence). The germline V and J ends were trimmed by 1 base and 7 bases, with 13 bases remaining between them. The CDR3 DNA reads as TGTGCCTGGAGTGAACTCGGGGAGCCTGGCTACACCTTC. This codes for CAWSELGEPGYTF.

This clonotype was counted ten times or more. This rearrangement joins TRBV11-3 to TRBJ1-1; D remains ambiguous. The germline V gene has CDR1 SGHNT and CDR2 YENEEA. The CDR3 covers 13 residues. Trimming left V 5 bases short and J 5 bases short, with 12 bases between. CDR3: CASSPTFGTEAFF. The CDR3 DNA follows: TGTGCCAGCAGCCCCACGTTCGGGACTGAAGCTTTCTTT.

This clonotype was seen repeatedly, ten times or more. The rearrangement links TRBV29-1 to TRBJ2-7, with 14 positions matching TRBD2. Per germline, CDR1 SQVTM and CDR2 ANQGSEA. The CDR3 sequence is 15 residues long. V shed 7 bases, J shed 1 base, and the junction held 6 bases outside the gene matches. This CDR3 is CSAAGTSGRSYEQYF. The DNA for the CDR3 is TGCAGCGCCGCCGGGACTAGCGGGAGATCCTACGAGCAGTACTTC.

This clonotype was counted many times. The chain carries TRBV29-1 and TRBJ2-5, with 10 bases lining up with TRBD1. Germline V gives CDR1 SQVTM, CDR2 ANQGSEA. With V trimmed by 7 bases and J by 4 bases, 9 bases remained unmatched. The CDR3 is 14 amino acids. The CDR3 spells CSGRTGGLSETQYF. CDR3 sequence (DNA): TGCAGCGGCCGGACAGGGGGTTTGTCAGAGACCCAGTACTTC.

This clonotype was detected ten times or more. The chain has TRBV28 and TRBJ2-5, with D maybe TRBD1 (5 bases). The germline gives CDR1 MDHEN, CDR2 SYDVKM. The V gene lost 5 bases and the J gene lost 8 bases, with 18 bases spanning the gap. This CDR3 has 14 residues. CDR3: CASSLRAGKETQYF. In nucleotides, the CDR3 is TGTGCCAGCAGTCTAAGGGCAGGGAAGGAAACCCAGTACTTC. Complete variable domain (other parts from reference TRBV28 and TRBJ2-5): DVKVTQSSRYLVKRTGEKVFLECVQDMDHENMFWYRQDPGLGLRLIYFSYDVKMKEKGDIPEGYSVSREKKERFSLILESASTNQTSMYLCASSLRAGKETQYFGPGTRLLVL.

This chain uses TRBV7-2 with TRBJ2-7; 7 bases are a match to TRBD1. Germline V gives CDR1 SGHTA, CDR2 FQGNSA. The V gene end was trimmed by 4 bases and the J gene end by 2 bases; junction bases not matched to a gene: 8. This CDR3 region has 15 residues. The CDR3 sequence: CASSSGAGGAYEQYF. DNA of the CDR3: TGTGCCAGCAGCTCAGGAGCAGGGGGAGCCTACGAGCAGTACTTC. Supplemented by reference TRBV7-2 and TRBJ2-7, the full variable domain reads GAGVSQSPSNKVTEKGKDVELRCDPISGHTALYWYRQSLGQGLEFLIYFQGNSAPDKSGLPSDRFSAERTGGSVSTLTIQRTQQEDSAVYLCASSSGAGGAYEQYFGPGTRLTVT.